These 18 T cell receptor beta chains share one sample of origin, sequenced in a study of cytomegalovirus exposure and HLA in healthy donors. Both 60 Vbeta primers and 13 Jbeta primers went into the PCR. Produced via immunoSEQ multiplex PCR; TCRdb's table is partial and in-frame only. Its table lists about 110,000 clones. Sequencing was performed on PBMCs. The receptors here all came from a young man in good health and CMV-seronegative.

The genes are TRBV2 and TRBJ2-7; 7 bases align to TRBD1. Trimming cost V 5 bases and J 4 bases; bases outside gene matches: 5. This CDR3 has 13 residues. Germline CDR1 is SNHLY and CDR2 is FYNNEI. The CDR3 region has the DNA TGTGCCAGCAGTACACAGGGGTCGTACGAGCAGTACTTC. As protein: CASSTQGSYEQYF.

The chain has TRBV5-1 and TRBJ2-1; 11 bases line up with TRBD2. This CDR3 is 18 amino acids long. J lost 1 base, V lost 4 bases, and 10 bases had no gene match. The germline gives CDR1 SGHRS, CDR2 YFSETQ. CDR3 bases: TGCGCCAGCAGCCCGGGTGGACTAGCGGGCCGTTCCTACAATGAGCAGTTCTTC. Its protein is CASSPGGLAGRSYNEQFF.

The chain combines TRBV7-8 with TRBJ2-7; 7 nucleotides line up with TRBD1. In germline, CDR1 is SGHVS, CDR2 FQNEAQ. V lost 5 bases, J lost 3 bases, and 10 bases stayed unmatched. CDR3 size: 15 residues. CDR3 sequence reads: CASSARDRNYYEQYF. Here the CDR3 DNA reads TGTGCCAGCAGCGCCCGGGACAGAAACTACTACGAGCAGTACTTC.

This sequence joins TRBV5-5 and TRBJ1-2, with 7 bases fitting TRBD1. The V segment lost 4 bases and the J segment 5 bases; nucleotides outside the gene matches: 11. Germline CDR1 SGHKS, CDR2 YYEKEE (reference sequence). This CDR3 contains 15 residues. The CDR3 is CASSTEGQDFYGYTF. DNA of the CDR3: TGTGCCAGCAGCACGGAAGGACAGGACTTTTATGGCTACACCTTC.

CDR3 region: CASSLGQVGAGELFF. The DNA for the CDR3 is TGTGCCAGCAGTTTAGGACAGGTCGGCGCCGGGGAGCTGTTTTTT. The chain carries TRBV6-5 and TRBJ2-2; TRBD1 matches 7 bases. V gave up 4 bases and J gave up 6 bases; unmatched junction bases: 8. Looked up from germline, CDR1 is MNHEY and CDR2 is SVGAGI. The CDR3 length is 15 residues.

The chain has TRBV18 and TRBJ2-1; D gene unclear. CDR3 length: 13 amino acids. The V gene lost 3 bases and the J gene lost 2 bases, with 5 bases spanning the gap. Germline assignment: CDR1 KGHSH and CDR2 LQKENI. CDR3 DNA sequence: TGTGCCAGCTCACCGGAGACCTACAATGAGCAGTTCTTC. As protein: CASSPETYNEQFF.

The chain carries TRBV27 and TRBJ1-6, with 12 bases fitting TRBD1. Germline values: CDR1 MNHEY, CDR2 SMNVEV (reference sequence). The CDR3 totals 16 residues. With V trimmed by 3 bases and J by 7 bases, 4 bases remained unmatched. The CDR3 sequence: CASSLGQGARNSPLHF. The CDR3 bases are TGTGCCAGCAGTTTGGGACAGGGGGCGCGAAATTCACCCCTCCACTTT.

The V call is TRBV9, the J call TRBJ1-6; 9 bases fit TRBD1. The V gene end was trimmed by 0 bases and the J gene end by 8 bases; junction bases not matched to a gene: 9. Germline V gene data show CDR1 as SGDLS and CDR2 as YYNGEE. The CDR3 runs to 17 residues. Written as DNA, the CDR3 is TGTGCCAGCAGCGTAGGGACCGGACAGGGGAGGTATTCACCCCTCCACTTT. It encodes CASSVGTGQGRYSPLHF.

The chain employs TRBV5-4 and TRBJ1-2, with TRBD1 matching over 7 bases. This CDR3 has 14 amino acids. J gave up 4 bases and V 1 base, and 4 bases lay outside the gene matches. The germline V gene encodes CDR1 SGHNT and CDR2 YYREEE (reference sequence). The CDR3 region is CASSLTGVSYGYTF. The CDR3 DNA reads TGTGCCAGCAGCTTGACAGGGGTCAGCTATGGCTACACCTTC.

This chain uses TRBV5-6 with TRBJ1-2; D might be TRBD1 (6 bases). Trimming removed 2 bases from V and 2 bases from J, with 13 bases in between. The CDR3 contains 15 residues. From germline, CDR1 is SGHDT and CDR2 YYEEEE. The CDR3 sequence is CASSFGARGNYGYTF. Here the CDR3 DNA reads TGTGCCAGCAGCTTCGGGGCCAGGGGAAACTATGGCTACACCTTC.

V gene TRBV7-2 combines with J gene TRBJ2-5; possible D gene TRBD1, 5 bases. This CDR3 is 16 amino acids long. Trimming removed 1 base at V and 0 bases at J, with 12 bases between. Germline values: CDR1 SGHTA, CDR2 FQGNSA. The CDR3 reads CASSLVGAGYQETQYF. The CDR3 coding sequence is TGTGCCAGCAGCTTAGTTGGGGCAGGGTACCAAGAGACCCAGTACTTC.

The gene calls are TRBV29-1 and TRBJ1-2, with a tentative D call TRBD1 (5 bases). The V gene's germline CDR1 is SQVTM and CDR2 ANQGSEA. The CDR3 sequence is 13 residues long. Deletions cut 4 bases from V and 2 bases from J, with 11 bases between. As DNA, the CDR3 is TGCAGCGTTGGGCAGGGAGGAAACTATGGCTACACCTTC. Translation gives CSVGQGGNYGYTF.

The V gene is TRBV19, the J gene TRBJ1-2; TRBD1 agrees at 9 bases. Germline V CDR1 and CDR2: LNHDA, SQIVND (reference sequence). Trimming removed 8 bases from V and 9 bases from J; junction bases left unmatched: 10. The CDR3 length is 13 residues. The CDR3: CASDRQGGWSYTF. CDR3 sequence (DNA): TGTGCCAGTGACCGACAGGGGGGCTGGAGCTACACCTTC.

This chain joins TRBV2 and TRBJ1-6; a weak D match, TRBD1 (5 bases). Deletions cut 7 bases from V and 7 bases from J, with 17 bases between. The CDR3 has 15 amino acids. Germline V gives CDR1 SNHLY, CDR2 FYNNEI. Written as DNA, the CDR3 is TGTGCCAGCAATGGGGGGGTTATCCGCAATTCACCCCTCCACTTT. Translation gives CASNGGVIRNSPLHF.

This chain links TRBV11-2 with TRBJ2-1; tentatively, D is TRBD2 (6 bases). V was trimmed by 5 bases and J by 2 bases, leaving 13 bases between them. Germline loops: CDR1 SGHAT, CDR2 FQNNGV. The CDR3 spans 15 residues. CDR3 in DNA: TGTGCCAGCAGCCTTGGGGGGTCAACCTACAATGAGCAGTTCTTC. Amino acids: CASSLGGSTYNEQFF.

The V call is TRBV27, the J call TRBJ2-7; 11 bases match TRBD2. Germline lookup yields CDR1 MNHEY and CDR2 SMNVEV (reference sequence). With V trimmed by 6 bases and J by 2 bases, 6 bases remained unmatched. CDR3 length: 15 amino acids. Here the CDR3 reads CASRGRLAGTYEQYF. DNA of the CDR3: TGTGCCAGCAGGGGCCGACTAGCGGGGACCTACGAGCAGTACTTC.

The V call is TRBV6-1, the J call TRBJ2-5; TRBD1 matches 12 bases. V was clipped by 8 bases and J by 3 bases; unmatched bases: 4. Germline V CDR1 and CDR2: MNHNS, SASEGT. The CDR3 totals 14 residues. The CDR3 bases are TGTGCCAGCTGGGACAGGGGGCTAGAAGAGACCCAGTACTTC. Its translation is CASWDRGLEETQYF.

The chain recombines TRBV29-1 with TRBJ1-4; TRBD1 agrees at 7 bases. The CDR3 length is 13 residues. Trimming removed 5 bases from V and 3 bases from J; junction bases left unmatched: 3. The germline gives CDR1 SQVTM, CDR2 ANQGSEA. CDR3 region: CSVTGDSNEKLFF. Written as DNA, the CDR3 is TGCAGCGTTACAGGGGACTCTAATGAAAAACTGTTTTTT.